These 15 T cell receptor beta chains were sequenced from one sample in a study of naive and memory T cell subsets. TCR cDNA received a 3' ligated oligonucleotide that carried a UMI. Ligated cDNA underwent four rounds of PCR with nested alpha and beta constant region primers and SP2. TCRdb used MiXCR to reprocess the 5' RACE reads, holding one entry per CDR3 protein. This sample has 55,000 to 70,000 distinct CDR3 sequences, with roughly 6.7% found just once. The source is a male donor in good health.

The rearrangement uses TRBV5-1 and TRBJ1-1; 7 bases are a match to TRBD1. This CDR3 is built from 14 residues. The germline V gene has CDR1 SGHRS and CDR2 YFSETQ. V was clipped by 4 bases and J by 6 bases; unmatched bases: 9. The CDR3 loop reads CASSITGRGPEAFF. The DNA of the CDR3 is TGCGCCAGCAGCATAACAGGGAGGGGGCCTGAAGCTTTCTTT.

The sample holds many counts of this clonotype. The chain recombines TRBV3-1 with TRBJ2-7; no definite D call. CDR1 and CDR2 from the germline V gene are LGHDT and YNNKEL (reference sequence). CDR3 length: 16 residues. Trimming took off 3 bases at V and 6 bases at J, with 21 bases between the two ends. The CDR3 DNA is TGTGCCAGCAGCCAGGGTTGGAGTTGGCCAGAGCTCGAGCAGTACTTC. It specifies CASSQGWSWPELEQYF.

CDR3 loop: CASSLTDRVISETQYF. CDR3 bases: TGTGCCAGCAGTCTGACCGACAGGGTTATATCAGAGACCCAGTACTTC. V is TRBV12-3 or TRBV12-4 and J is TRBJ2-5, with 7 bases matching TRBD1. This CDR3 has 16 amino acids. The V and J ends lost 5 bases and 4 bases, in that order; junction bases with no gene match: 13.

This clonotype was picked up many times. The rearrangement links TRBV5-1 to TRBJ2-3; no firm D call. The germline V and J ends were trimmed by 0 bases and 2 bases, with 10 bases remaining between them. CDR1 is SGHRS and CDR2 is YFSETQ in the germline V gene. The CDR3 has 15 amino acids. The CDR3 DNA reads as TGCGCCAGCAGCTTGGATACCCCTACCACAGATACGCAGTATTTT. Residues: CASSLDTPTTDTQYF.

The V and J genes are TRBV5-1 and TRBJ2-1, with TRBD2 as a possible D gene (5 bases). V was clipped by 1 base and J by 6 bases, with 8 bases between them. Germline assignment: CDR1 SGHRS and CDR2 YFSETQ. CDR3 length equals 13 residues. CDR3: CASSLRGSNEQFF. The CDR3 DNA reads TGCGCCAGCAGCTTGCGCGGGTCCAATGAGCAGTTCTTC.

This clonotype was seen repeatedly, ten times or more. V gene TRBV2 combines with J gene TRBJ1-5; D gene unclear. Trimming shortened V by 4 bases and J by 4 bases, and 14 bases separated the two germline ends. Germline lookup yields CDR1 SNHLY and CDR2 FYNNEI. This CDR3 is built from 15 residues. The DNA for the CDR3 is TGTGCCAGCAGTGCGAACCGGGGAAAAAATCAGCCCCAGCATTTT. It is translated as CASSANRGKNQPQHF.

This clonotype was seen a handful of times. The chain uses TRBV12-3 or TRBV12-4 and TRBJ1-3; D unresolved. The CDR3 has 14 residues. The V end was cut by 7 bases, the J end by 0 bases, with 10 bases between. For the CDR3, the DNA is TGTGCCAGCATCTCCTCCCGCTCTGGAAACACCATATATTTT. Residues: CASISSRSGNTIYF.

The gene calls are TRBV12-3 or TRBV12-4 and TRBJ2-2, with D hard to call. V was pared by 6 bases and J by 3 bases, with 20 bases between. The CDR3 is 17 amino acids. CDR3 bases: TGTGCCAGCAGAGCTAACCGGGCCCAGTTCTACACCGGGGAGCTGTTTTTT. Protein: CASRANRAQFYTGELFF.

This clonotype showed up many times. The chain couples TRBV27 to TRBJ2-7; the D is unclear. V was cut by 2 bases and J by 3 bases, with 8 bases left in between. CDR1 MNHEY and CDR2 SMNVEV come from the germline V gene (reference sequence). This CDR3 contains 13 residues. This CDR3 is CASSLESRYEQYF. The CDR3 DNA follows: TGTGCCAGCAGTTTAGAGAGTCGCTACGAGCAGTACTTC.

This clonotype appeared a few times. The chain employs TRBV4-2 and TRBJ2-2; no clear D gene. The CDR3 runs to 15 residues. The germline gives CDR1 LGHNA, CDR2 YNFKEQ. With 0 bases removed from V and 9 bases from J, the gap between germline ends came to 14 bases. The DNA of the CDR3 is TGTGCCAGCAGCCAAGAGATGCCGGGCGCCCGGGAGCTGTTTTTT. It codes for CASSQEMPGARELFF.

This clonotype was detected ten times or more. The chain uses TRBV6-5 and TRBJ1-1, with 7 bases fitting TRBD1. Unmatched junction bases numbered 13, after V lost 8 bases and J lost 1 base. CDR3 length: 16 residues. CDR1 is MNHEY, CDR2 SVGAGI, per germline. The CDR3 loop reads CASRRAKQGSNTEAFF. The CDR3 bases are TGTGCCAGCCGTCGTGCCAAACAGGGGTCGAACACTGAAGCTTTCTTT.

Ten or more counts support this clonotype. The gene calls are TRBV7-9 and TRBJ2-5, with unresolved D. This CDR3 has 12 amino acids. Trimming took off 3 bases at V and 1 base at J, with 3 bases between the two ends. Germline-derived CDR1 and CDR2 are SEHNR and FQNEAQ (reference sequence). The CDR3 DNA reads TGTGCCAGCAGCTTGACCCAAGAGACCCAGTACTTC. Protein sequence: CASSLTQETQYF. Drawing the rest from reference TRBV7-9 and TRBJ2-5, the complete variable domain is DTGVSQNPRHKITKRGQNVTFRCDPISEHNRLYWYRQTLGQGPEFLTYFQNEAQLEKSRLLSDRFSAERPKGSFSTLEIQRTEQGDSAMYLCASSLTQETQYFGPGTRLLVL.

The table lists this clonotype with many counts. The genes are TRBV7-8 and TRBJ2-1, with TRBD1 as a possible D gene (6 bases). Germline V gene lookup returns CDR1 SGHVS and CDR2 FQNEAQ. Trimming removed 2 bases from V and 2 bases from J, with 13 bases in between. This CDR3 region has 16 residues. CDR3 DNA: TGTGCCAGCAGCTTACCCCTCAGGGGCCCCTACAATGAGCAGTTCTTC. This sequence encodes CASSLPLRGPYNEQFF. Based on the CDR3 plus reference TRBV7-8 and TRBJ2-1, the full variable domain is GAGVSQSPRYKVAKRGQDVALRCDPISGHVSLFWYQQALGQGPEFLTYFQNEAQLDKSGLPSDRFFAERPEGSVSTLKIQRTQQEDSAVYLCASSLPLRGPYNEQFFGPGTRLTVL.

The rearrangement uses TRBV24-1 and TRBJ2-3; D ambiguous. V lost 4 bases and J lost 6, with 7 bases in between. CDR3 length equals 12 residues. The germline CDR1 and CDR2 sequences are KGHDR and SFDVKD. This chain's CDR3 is CATSEGRDTQYF. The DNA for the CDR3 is TGTGCCACCAGTGAGGGCCGGGATACGCAGTATTTT.

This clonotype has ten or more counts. CDR3 coding DNA: TGCAGTGCTATCGGGACAGCGACATATCAGCCCCAGCATTTT. Protein: CSAIGTATYQPQHF. V is TRBV20-1 and J is TRBJ1-5, with 7 positions matching TRBD1. V was clipped by 4 bases and J by 5 bases; unmatched bases: 8. In germline, CDR1 is DFQATT, CDR2 SNEGSKA (reference sequence). CDR3 size: 14 residues.